This T cell receptor (beta chain) was captured in a study of technical replicates of blood from a few donors. Germline CDR1 reads SGHNT; CDR2 reads YYREEE (reference sequence). This CDR3 contains 13 residues. The V and J ends lost 3 bases and 4 bases respectively, with 10 bases between them. Using immunoSEQ multiplex PCR, the repertoire was profiled, and TCRdb retains in-frame clones only, with some absent. The sample comprises around 57,000 clones, around 94% of which are singletons, and 0.2% to 0.25% rests with the top ten. The receptor's source is a human donor in good health. The sample taken for sequencing was T cells isolated from PBMCs. The chain uses TRBV5-4 and TRBJ1-2; D is perhaps TRBD1 (5 bases). The CDR3 loop is CASSWGEGYGYTF. As DNA, the CDR3 is TGTGCCAGCAGCTGGGGGGAGGGCTATGGCTACACCTTC.